Reported below is one T cell receptor beta chain. The CDR3 extends over 15 amino acids. Trimming removed 9 bases from V and 7 bases from J, with 22 bases in between. Germline V gene sequence: CDR1 MNHEY, CDR2 SVGAGI. TCRdb's table, derived via immunoSEQ multiplex PCR, lists solely in-frame clones and lacks some. The sample includes hundreds of thousands of clones, more than 80% of them seen just once. This record belongs to a study of Ad26.COV2.S vaccination and SARS-CoV-2 variants. Across the study: Donor was one of the participants in the Ad26.COV2.S arm of the COV1001 trial.

The treatment denotes: roughly 20 received Ad26.COV2.S at low or high dose, single or two shots; about five received placebo; per-sample allocation not given. Specimens were obtained on day 63 following the first vaccine or placebo injection. Sequences were derived from peripheral blood, sampled in a trial of Ad26.COV2.S vaccine versus placebo. This receptor was taken from a person aged 18 to 65 who received the Ad26.COV2.S COVID-19 vaccine or a placebo. V is TRBV6-5 and J is TRBJ2-1, with a possible D match to TRBD1 (7 bases). CDR3 sequence: CASTSPGGRRNEQFF. CDR3 coding DNA: TGTGCCAGTACCTCACCAGGGGGGCGGAGGAATGAGCAGTTCTTC.